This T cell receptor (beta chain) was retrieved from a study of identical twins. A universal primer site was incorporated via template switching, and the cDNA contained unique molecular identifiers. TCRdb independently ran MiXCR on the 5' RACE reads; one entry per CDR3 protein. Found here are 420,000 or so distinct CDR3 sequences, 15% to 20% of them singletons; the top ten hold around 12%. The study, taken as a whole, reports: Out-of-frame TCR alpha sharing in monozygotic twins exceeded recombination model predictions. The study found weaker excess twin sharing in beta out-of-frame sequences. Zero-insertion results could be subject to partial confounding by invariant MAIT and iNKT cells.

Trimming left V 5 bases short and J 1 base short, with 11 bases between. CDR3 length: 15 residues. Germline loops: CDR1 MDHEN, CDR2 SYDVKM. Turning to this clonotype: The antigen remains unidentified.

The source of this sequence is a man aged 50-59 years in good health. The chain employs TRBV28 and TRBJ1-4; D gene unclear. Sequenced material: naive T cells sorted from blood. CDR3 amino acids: CASSPPRITNEKLFF. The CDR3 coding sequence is TGTGCCAGCAGTCCACCGCGGATAACTAATGAAAAACTGTTTTTT.